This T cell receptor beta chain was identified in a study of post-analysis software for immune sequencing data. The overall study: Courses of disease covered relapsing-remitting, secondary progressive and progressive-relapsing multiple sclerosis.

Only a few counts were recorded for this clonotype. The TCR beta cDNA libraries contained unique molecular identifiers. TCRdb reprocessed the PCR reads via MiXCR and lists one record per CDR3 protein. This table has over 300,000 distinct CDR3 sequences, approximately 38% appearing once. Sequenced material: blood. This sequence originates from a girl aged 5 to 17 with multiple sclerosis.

The CDR3 DNA follows: TGTGCCACCAGCAGTAGACAGGGGGTTCCCTATGGCTACACCTTC. Its translation is CATSSRQGVPYGYTF. This chain joins TRBV15 and TRBJ1-2; 9 nucleotides line up with TRBD1. This CDR3 contains 15 residues. Germline values: CDR1 LNHNV, CDR2 YYDKDF (reference sequence). J lost 4 bases, V lost 3 bases, and 6 bases had no gene match.